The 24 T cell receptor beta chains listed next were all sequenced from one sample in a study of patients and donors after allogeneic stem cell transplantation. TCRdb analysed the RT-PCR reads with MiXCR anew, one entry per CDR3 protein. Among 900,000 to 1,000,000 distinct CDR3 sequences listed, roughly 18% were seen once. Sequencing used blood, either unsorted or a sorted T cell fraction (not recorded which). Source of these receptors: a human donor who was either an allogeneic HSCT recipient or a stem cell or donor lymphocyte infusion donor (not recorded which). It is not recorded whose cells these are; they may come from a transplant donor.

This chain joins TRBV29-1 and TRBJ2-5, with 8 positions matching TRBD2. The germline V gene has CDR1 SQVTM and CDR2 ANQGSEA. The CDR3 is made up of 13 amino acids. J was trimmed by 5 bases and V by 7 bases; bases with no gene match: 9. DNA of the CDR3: TGCAGCGCCGCATCGCGACTAGCGGAGACCCAGTACTTC. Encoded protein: CSAASRLAETQYF.

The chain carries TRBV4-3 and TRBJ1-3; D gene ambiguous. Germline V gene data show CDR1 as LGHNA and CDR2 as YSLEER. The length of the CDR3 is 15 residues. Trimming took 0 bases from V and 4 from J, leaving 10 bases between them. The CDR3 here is CASSQEIPSGNTIYF. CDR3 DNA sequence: TGCGCCAGCAGCCAAGAAATACCCTCCGGAAACACCATATATTTT.

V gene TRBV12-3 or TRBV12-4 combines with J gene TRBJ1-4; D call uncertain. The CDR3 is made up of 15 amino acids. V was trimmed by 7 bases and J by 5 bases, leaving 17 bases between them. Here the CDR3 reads CASTDRAAPNEKLFF. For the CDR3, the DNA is TGTGCCAGCACCGATCGGGCGGCGCCGAATGAAAAACTGTTTTTT.

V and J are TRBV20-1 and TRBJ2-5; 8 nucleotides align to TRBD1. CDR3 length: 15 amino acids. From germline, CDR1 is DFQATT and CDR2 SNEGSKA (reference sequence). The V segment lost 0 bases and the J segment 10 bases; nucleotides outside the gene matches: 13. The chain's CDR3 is CSARDQGASLRGQYF. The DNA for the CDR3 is TGCAGTGCTAGAGATCAGGGGGCCTCTTTAAGGGGCCAGTACTTC.

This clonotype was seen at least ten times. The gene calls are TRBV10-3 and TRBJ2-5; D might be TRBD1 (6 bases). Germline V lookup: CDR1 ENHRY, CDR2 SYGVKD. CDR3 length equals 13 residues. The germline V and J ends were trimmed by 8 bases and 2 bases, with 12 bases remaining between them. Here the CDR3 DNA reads TGTGCCATCGGACAGATAGAACAAGAGACCCAGTACTTC. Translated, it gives CAIGQIEQETQYF.

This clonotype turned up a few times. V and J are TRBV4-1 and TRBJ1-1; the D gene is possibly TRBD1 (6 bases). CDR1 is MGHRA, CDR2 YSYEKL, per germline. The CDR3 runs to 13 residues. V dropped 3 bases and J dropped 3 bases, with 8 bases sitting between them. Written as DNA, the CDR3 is TGCGCCAGCAGCCAGGGGGCCGACACTGAAGCTTTCTTT. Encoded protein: CASSQGADTEAFF.

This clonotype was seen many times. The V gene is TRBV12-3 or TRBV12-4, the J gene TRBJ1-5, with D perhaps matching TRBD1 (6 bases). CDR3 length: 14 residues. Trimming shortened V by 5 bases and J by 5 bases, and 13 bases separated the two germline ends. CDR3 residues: CASSRRGADQPQHF. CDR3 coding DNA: TGTGCCAGCAGTCGTCGGGGGGCGGATCAGCCCCAGCATTTT.

Here the CDR3 reads CATSRDGSSHTDTQYF. Written as DNA, the CDR3 is TGTGCCACCAGCAGAGATGGTAGCAGTCACACAGATACGCAGTATTTT. The rearrangement links TRBV15 to TRBJ2-3; D is uncertain. The CDR3 consists of 16 residues. CDR1 LNHNV and CDR2 YYDKDF come from the germline V gene (reference sequence). V was pared by 0 bases and J by 2 bases, with 12 bases between.

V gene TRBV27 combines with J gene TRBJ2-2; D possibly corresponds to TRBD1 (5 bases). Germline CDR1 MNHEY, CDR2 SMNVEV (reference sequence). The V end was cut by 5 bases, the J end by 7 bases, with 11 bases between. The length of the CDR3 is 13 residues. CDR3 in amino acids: CASSRIRGGELFF. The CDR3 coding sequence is TGTGCCAGCAGTCGAATTAGGGGCGGGGAGCTGTTTTTT.

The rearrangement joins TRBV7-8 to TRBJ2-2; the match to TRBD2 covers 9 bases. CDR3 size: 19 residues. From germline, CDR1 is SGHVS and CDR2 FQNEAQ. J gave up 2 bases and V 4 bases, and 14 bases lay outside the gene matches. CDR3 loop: CASSSSVGSGGLNTGELFF. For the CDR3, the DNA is TGTGCCAGCAGCTCCAGCGTGGGTAGCGGGGGCCTTAACACCGGGGAGCTGTTTTTT.

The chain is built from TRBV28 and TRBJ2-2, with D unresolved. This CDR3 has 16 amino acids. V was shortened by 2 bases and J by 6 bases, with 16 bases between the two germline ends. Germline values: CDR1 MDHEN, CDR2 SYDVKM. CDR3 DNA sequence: TGTGCCAGCAGTTTAACGGTGGTCAGAAAACCCGGGGAGCTGTTTTTT. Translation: CASSLTVVRKPGELFF.

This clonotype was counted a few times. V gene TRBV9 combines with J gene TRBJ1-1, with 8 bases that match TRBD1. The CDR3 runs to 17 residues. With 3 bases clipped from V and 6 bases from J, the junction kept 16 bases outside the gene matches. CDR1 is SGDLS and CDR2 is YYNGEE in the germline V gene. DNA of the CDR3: TGTGCCAGCAGCGCACGACATGCCTCAGGGGGCTGCCCTGAAGCTTTCTTT. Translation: CASSARHASGGCPEAFF.

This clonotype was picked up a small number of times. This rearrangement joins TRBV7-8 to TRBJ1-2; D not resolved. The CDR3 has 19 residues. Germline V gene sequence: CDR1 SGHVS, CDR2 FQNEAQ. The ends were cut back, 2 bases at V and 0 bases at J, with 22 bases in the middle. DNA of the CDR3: TGTGCCAGCAGCTTACTCTCCGGGTTGCGTCTCCCCACTAACTATGGCTACACCTTC. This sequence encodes CASSLLSGLRLPTNYGYTF.

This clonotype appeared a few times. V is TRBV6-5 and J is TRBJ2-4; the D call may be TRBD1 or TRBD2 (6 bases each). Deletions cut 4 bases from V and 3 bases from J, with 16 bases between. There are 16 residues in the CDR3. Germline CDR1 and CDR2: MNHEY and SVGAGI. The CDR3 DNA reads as TGTGCCAGCAGTTCGGCCGGGGGCGCAGGCAAAAACATTCAGTACTTC. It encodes CASSSAGGAGKNIQYF.

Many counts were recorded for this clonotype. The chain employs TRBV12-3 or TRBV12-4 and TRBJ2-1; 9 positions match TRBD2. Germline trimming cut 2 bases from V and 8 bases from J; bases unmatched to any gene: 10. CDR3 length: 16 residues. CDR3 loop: CASSLSQIAGDYEQFF. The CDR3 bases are TGTGCCAGCAGTTTATCCCAGATAGCGGGAGATTATGAGCAGTTCTTC.

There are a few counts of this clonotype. The DNA for the CDR3 is TGCAGCGTTGAAGTTCGGGGCGGGAGAGGCACAGATACGCAGTATTTT. Amino acids: CSVEVRGGRGTDTQYF. The chain couples TRBV29-1 to TRBJ2-3, with 7 bases lining up with TRBD2. Germline V gene lookup returns CDR1 SQVTM and CDR2 ANQGSEA. The CDR3 extends over 16 amino acids. V lost 1 base and J lost 1; bases outside the gene matches: 8.

The CDR3 here is CASSRAHSETQYF. CDR3 in DNA: TGTGCCAGCAGCCGAGCCCACTCGGAGACCCAGTACTTC. This chain joins TRBV7-2 and TRBJ2-5; D is ambiguous. Germline V gene lookup returns CDR1 SGHTA and CDR2 FQGNSA. This CDR3 has 13 residues. V was trimmed by 5 bases and J by 5 bases, leaving 12 bases between them.

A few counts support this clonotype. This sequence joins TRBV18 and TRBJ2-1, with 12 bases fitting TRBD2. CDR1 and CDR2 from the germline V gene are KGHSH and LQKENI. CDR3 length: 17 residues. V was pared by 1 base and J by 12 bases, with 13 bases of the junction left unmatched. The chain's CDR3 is CASSPHELTSGRIGQFF. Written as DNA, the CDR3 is TGTGCCAGCTCACCACACGAATTGACTAGCGGGAGAATCGGGCAGTTCTTC.

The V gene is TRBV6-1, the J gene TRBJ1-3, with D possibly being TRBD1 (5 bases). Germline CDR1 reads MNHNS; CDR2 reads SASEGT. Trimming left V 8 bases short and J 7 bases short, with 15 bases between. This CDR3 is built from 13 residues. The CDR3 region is CASQGGDRNTIYF. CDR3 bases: TGTGCCAGCCAGGGTGGCGATCGGAACACCATATATTTT.

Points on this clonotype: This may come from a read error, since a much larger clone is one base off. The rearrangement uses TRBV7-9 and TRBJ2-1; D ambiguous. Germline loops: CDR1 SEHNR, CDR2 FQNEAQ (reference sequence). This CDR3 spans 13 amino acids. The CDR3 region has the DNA TGTGCCGGCAGCCCAAAACTTTACAATGAGCAGTTCTTC. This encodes CAGSPKLYNEQFF.

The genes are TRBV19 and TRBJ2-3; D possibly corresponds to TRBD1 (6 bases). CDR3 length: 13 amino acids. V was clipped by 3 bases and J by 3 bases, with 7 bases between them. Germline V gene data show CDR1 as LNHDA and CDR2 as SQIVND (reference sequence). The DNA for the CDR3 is TGTGCCAGTAGTATCAGGGGAACAGATACGCAGTATTTT. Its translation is CASSIRGTDTQYF.

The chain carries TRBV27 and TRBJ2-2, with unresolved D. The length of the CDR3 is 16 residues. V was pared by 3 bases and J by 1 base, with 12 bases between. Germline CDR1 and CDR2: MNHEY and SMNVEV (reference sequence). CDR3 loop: CASSLLLQMNTGELFF. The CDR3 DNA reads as TGTGCCAGCAGTTTGTTACTACAGATGAACACCGGGGAGCTGTTTTTT.

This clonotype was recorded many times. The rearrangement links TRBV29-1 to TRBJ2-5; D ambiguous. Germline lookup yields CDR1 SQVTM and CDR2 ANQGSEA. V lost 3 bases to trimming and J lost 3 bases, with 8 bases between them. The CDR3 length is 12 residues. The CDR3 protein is CSVDLVEETQYF. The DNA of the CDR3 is TGCAGCGTTGACCTAGTAGAAGAGACCCAGTACTTC.

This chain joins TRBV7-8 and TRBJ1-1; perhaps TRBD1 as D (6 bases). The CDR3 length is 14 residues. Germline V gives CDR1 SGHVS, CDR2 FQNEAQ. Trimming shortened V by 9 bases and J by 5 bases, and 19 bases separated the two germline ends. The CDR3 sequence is CASTQTGKSTEAFF. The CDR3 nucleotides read TGTGCCAGTACCCAAACAGGGAAAAGTACTGAAGCTTTCTTT.